This T cell receptor beta chain came from a study of Ad26.COV2.S vaccination and SARS-CoV-2 variants. Germline V gene data show CDR1 as ENHRY and CDR2 as SYGVKD. The CDR3 loop spans 15 amino acids. Trimming cost V 8 bases and J 10 bases; bases outside gene matches: 13. The treatment was: around 19 received Ad26.COV2.S at low or high dose, single or two shots; 5 received placebo; per-sample allocation not given. Day 63 following the first vaccine or placebo injection was when the samples were taken. Clones were sequenced by immunoSEQ multiplex PCR, and TCRdb holds only the in-frame ones, with some missing. The sample contains 300,000 to 400,000 clones, roughly 90% of which appear only once.

The sequencing used peripheral blood, collected in a trial of Ad26.COV2.S vaccine versus placebo. V and J are TRBV10-3 and TRBJ2-1; 11 nucleotides line up with TRBD2. This TCR came from a person between 18 and 60 years old who received the Ad26.COV2.S COVID-19 vaccine or a placebo. The CDR3 here is CAIGAGTSGLGEQFF. In DNA, the CDR3 is TGTGCCATCGGGGCCGGGACTAGCGGCCTCGGGGAGCAGTTCTTC.